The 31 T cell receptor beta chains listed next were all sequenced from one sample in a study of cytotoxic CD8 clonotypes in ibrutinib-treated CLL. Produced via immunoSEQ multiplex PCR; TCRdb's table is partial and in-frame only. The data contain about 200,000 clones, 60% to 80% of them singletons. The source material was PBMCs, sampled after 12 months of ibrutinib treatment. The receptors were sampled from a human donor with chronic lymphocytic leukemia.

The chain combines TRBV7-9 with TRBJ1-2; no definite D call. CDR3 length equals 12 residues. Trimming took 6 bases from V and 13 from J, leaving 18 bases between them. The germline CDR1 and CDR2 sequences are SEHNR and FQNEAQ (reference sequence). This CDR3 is CASSLGESSITF. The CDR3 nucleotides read TGTGCCAGCAGTCTCGGGGAATCCTCTATCACCTTC.

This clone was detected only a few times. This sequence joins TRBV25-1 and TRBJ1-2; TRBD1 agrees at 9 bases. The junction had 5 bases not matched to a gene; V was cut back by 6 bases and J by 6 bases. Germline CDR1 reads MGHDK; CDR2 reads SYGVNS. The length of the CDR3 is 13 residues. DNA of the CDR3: TGTGCCAGCAGAAGACAGGGGGAAGATGGCTACACCTTC. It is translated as CASRRQGEDGYTF.

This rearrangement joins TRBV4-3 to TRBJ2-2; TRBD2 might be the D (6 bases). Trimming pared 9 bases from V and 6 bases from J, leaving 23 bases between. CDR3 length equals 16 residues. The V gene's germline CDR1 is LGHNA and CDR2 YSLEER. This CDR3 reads CASAVSSGVEAGELFF. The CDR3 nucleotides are TGCGCCAGTGCGGTGTCTTCGGGAGTGGAGGCCGGGGAGCTGTTTTTT.

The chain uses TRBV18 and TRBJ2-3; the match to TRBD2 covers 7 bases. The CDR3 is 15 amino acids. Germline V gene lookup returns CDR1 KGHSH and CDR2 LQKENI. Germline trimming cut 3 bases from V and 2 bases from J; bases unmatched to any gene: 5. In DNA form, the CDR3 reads TGTGCCAGCTCACCGCTGGGACTACCCACAGATACGCAGTATTTT. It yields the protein CASSPLGLPTDTQYF.

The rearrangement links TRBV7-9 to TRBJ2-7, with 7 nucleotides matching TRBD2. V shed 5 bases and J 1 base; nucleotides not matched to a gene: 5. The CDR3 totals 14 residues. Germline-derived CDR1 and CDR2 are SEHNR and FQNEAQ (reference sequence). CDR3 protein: CASSPVSGSYEQYF. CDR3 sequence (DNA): TGTGCCAGCAGCCCCGTTAGCGGGTCCTACGAGCAGTACTTC. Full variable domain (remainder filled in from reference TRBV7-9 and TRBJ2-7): DTGVSQNPRHKITKRGQNVTFRCDPISEHNRLYWYRQTLGQGPEFLTYFQNEAQLEKSRLLSDRFSAERPKGSFSTLEIQRTEQGDSAMYLCASSPVSGSYEQYFGPGTRLTVT.

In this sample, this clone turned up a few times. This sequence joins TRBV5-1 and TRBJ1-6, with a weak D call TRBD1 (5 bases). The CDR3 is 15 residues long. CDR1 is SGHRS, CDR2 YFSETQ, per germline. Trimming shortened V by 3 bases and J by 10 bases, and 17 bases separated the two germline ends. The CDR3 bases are TGCGCCAGCAGCTCCCCCGAAGGGGCTGGCTCACCCCTCCACTTT. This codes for CASSSPEGAGSPLHF.

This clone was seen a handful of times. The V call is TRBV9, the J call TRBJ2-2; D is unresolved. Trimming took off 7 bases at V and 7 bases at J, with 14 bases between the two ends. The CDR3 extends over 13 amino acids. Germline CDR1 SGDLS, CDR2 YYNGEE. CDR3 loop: CASLESASGELFF. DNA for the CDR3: TGTGCCAGCCTGGAATCTGCGAGCGGGGAGCTGTTTTTT.

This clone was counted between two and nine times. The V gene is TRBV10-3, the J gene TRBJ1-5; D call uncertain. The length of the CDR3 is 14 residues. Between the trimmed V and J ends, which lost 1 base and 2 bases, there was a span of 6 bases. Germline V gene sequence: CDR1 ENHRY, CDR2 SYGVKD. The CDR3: CAISEYSGNQPQHF. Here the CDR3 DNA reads TGTGCCATCAGTGAGTACAGTGGCAATCAGCCCCAGCATTTT.

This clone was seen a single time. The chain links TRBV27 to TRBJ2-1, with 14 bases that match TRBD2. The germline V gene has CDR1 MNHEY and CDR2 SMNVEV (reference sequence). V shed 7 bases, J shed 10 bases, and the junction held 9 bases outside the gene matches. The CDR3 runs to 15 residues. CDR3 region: CASIPGLAGEGEQFF. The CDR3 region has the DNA TGTGCCAGCATTCCGGGACTAGCGGGAGAGGGGGAGCAGTTCTTC.

The DNA for the CDR3 is TGTGCCTGGAGTGTAACCAGGGGCGTCGAAAAACTGTTTTTT. It encodes CAWSVTRGVEKLFF. This chain connects TRBV30 to TRBJ1-4; D possibly corresponds to TRBD1 (6 bases). Germline CDR1 reads GTSNPN; CDR2 reads SVGIG (reference sequence). This CDR3 has 14 amino acids. V lost 0 bases, J lost 8 bases, and 13 bases lay in between.

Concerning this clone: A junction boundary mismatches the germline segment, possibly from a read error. CDR3 sequence: CDAQLLNRLRADTQYF. CDR3 sequence (DNA): TGCGACGCTCAACTCCTAAATAGGCTTCGCGCAGATACGCAGTATTTT. The V gene is TRBV27, the J gene TRBJ2-3; D unclear. This CDR3 comprises 16 residues. Germline CDR1 reads MNHEY; CDR2 reads SMNVEV (reference sequence).

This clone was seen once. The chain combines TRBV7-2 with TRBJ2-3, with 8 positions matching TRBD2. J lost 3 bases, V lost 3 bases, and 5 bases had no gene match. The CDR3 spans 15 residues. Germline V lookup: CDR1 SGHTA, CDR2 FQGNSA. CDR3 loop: CASSFPGGPTDTQYF. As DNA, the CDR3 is TGTGCCAGCAGCTTTCCGGGAGGGCCTACAGATACGCAGTATTTT. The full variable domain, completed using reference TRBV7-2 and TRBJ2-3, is GAGVSQSPSNKVTEKGKDVELRCDPISGHTALYWYRQSLGQGLEFLIYFQGNSAPDKSGLPSDRFSAERTGGSVSTLTIQRTQQEDSAVYLCASSFPGGPTDTQYFGPGTRLTVL.

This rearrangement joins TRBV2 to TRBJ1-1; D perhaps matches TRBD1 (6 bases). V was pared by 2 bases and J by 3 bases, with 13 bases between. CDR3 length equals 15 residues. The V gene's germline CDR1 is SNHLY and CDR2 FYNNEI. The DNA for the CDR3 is TGTGCCAGCAGTGAATCGGGGGGGCGCGACACTGAAGCTTTCTTT. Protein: CASSESGGRDTEAFF.

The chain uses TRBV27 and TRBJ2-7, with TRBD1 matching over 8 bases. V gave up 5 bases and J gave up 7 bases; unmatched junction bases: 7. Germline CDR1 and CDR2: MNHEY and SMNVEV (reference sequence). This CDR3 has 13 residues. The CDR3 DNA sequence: TGTGCCAGCAGTCTCTTAGACAGGGGAGAGCAGTACTTC. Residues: CASSLLDRGEQYF.

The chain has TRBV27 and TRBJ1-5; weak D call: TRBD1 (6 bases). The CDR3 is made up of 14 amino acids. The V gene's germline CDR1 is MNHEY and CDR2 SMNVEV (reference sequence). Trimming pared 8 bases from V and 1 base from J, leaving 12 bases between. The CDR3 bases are TGTGCCAGCTCCCCGGACAGAAGCAATCAGCCCCAGCATTTT. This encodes CASSPDRSNQPQHF.

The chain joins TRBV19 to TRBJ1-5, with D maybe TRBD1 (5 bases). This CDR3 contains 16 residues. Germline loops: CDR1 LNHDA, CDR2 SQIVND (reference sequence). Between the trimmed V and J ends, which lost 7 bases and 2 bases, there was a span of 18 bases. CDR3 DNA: TGTGCCAGTAAGGGCAGGGTCGTTATAGGCAATCAGCCCCAGCATTTT. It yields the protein CASKGRVVIGNQPQHF.

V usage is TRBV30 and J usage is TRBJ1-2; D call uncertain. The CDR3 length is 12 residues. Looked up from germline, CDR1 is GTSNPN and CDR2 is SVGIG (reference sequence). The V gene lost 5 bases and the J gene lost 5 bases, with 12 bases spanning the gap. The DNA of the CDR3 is TGTGCCTGGGAAAGGGCGGCATATGGCTACACCTTC. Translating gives CAWERAAYGYTF.

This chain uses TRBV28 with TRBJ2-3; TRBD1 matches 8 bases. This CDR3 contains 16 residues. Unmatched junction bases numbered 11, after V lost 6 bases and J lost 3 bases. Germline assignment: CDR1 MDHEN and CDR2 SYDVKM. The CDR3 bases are TGTGCCAGCAGGGAACTCGGGACAGGTGATACAGATACGCAGTATTTT. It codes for CASRELGTGDTDTQYF.

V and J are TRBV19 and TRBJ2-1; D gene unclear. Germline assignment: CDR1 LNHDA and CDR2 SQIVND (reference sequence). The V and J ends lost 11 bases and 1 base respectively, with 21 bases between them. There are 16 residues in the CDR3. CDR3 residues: CAPAGVSPRSYNEQFF. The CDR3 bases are TGTGCCCCTGCTGGGGTTTCACCTCGGTCCTACAATGAGCAGTTCTTC.

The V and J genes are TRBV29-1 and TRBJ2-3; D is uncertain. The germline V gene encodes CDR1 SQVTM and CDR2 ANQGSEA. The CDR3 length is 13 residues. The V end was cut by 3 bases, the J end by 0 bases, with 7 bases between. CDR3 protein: CSVDSVSTDTQYF. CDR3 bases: TGCAGCGTTGATTCGGTGAGCACAGATACGCAGTATTTT.

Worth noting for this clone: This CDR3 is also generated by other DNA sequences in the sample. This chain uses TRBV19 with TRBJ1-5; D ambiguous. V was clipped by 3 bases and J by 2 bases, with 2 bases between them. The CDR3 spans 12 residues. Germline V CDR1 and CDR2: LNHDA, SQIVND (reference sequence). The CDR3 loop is CASSMGNQPQHF. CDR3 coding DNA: TGTGCCAGTAGTATGGGCAATCAGCCCCAGCATTTT.

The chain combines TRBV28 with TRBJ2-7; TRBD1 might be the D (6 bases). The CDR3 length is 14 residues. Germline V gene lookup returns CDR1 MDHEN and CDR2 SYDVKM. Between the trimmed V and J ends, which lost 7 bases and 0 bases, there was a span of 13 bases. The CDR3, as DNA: TGTGCCAGCACCCCGGACAGAATCTCCTACGAGCAGTACTTC. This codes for CASTPDRISYEQYF. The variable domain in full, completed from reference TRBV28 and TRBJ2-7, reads DVKVTQSSRYLVKRTGEKVFLECVQDMDHENMFWYRQDPGLGLRLIYFSYDVKMKEKGDIPEGYSVSREKKERFSLILESASTNQTSMYLCASTPDRISYEQYFGPGTRLTVT.

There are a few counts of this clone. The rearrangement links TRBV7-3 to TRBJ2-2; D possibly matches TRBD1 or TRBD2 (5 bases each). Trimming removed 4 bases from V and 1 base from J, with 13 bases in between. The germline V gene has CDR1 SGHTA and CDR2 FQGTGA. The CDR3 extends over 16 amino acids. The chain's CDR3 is CASSWSGTENTGELFF. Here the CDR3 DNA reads TGTGCCAGCAGCTGGTCCGGGACGGAGAACACCGGGGAGCTGTTTTTT. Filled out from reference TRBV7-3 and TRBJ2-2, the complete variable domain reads GAGVSQTPSNKVTEKGKYVELRCDPISGHTALYWYRQSLGQGPEFLIYFQGTGAADDSGLPNDRFFAVRPEGSVSTLKIQRTERGDSAVYLCASSWSGTENTGELFFGEGSRLTVL.

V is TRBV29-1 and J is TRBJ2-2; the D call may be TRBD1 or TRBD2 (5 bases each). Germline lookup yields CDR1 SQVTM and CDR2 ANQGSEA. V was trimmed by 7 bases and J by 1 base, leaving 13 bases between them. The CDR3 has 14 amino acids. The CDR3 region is CSGRDGVNTGELFF. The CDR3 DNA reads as TGCAGCGGTCGGGACGGCGTGAACACCGGGGAGCTGTTTTTT.

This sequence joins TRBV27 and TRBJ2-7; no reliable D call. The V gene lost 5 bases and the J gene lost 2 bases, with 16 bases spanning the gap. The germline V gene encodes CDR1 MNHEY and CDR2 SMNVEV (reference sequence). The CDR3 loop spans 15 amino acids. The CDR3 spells CASSPDPGPPYEQYF. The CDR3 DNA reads TGTGCCAGCAGTCCAGATCCGGGTCCTCCCTACGAGCAGTACTTC.

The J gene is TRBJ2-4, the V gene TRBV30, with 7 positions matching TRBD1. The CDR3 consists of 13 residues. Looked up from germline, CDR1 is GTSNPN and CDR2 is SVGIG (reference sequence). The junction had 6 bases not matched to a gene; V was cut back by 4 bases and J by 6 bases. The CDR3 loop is CAWTPRQGNIQYF. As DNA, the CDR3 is TGTGCCTGGACCCCAAGACAGGGAAACATTCAGTACTTC.

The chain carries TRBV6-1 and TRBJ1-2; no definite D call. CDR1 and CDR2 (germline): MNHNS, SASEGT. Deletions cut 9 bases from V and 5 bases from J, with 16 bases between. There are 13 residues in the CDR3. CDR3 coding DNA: TGTGCCAGTCACCCATCCGGGAGGTATGGCTACACCTTC. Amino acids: CASHPSGRYGYTF.

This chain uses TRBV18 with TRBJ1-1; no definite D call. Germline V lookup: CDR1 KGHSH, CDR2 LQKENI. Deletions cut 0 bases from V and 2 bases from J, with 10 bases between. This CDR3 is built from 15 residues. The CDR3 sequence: CASSPPSGANTEAFF. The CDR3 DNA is TGTGCCAGCTCACCACCGAGCGGAGCCAACACTGAAGCTTTCTTT.

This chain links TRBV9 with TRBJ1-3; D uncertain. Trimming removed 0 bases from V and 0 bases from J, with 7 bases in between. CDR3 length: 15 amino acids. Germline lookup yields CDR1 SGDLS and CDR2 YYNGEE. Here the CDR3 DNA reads TGTGCCAGCAGCGTAGGACGGTACTCTGGAAACACCATATATTTT. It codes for CASSVGRYSGNTIYF.

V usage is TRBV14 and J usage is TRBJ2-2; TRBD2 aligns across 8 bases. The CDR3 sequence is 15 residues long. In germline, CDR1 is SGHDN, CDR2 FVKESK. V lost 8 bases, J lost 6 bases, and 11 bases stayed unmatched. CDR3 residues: CASSRGLGQSGELFF. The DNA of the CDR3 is TGTGCCAGCTCCAGGGGACTAGGTCAATCCGGGGAGCTGTTTTTT.

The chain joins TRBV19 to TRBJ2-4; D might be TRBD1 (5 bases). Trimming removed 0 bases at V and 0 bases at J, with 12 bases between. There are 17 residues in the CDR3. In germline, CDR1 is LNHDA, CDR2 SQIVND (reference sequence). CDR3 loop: CASSIESRAGAKNIQYF. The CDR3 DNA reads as TGTGCCAGTAGTATAGAATCCAGGGCTGGAGCCAAAAACATTCAGTACTTC.